This TCR beta chain was captured in a study of cytomegalovirus exposure and HLA in healthy donors. General study points: Productive rates of about 90% or about 30% were seen for most TCR beta V segments in an earlier analysis. A link between a missense DCLRE1C variant and TCR beta V- and J-gene trimming emerged from a later analysis.

The CDR3 is 14 amino acids. Germline values: CDR1 SGHNT, CDR2 YYREEE (reference sequence). With 0 bases removed from V and 4 bases from J, the gap between germline ends came to 11 bases. Both 60 Vbeta primers and 13 Jbeta primers went into the PCR. Assay: immunoSEQ multiplex PCR; the TCRdb copy retains only in-frame clones and omits some. This sample has under 200,000 clones, with 12% found just once. This clone was observed a few times. Its antigen is still unknown. V gene TRBV5-4 combines with J gene TRBJ2-7; tentative D call: TRBD1 (6 bases). The sequenced material came from PBMCs. The TCR sequence derives from a man in his fifties in good health and CMV-seropositive. CDR3 nucleotides: TGTGCCAGCAGCTTGGCTGGGACACAGTACGAGCAGTACTTC. As protein: CASSLAGTQYEQYF.